This T cell receptor (beta chain) was observed in a study of cytomegalovirus exposure and HLA in healthy donors (TCRdb year 2017). Regarding the research as a whole: In an earlier analysis of some 550 of the donors, around 300 Gb of sequence data and 117 million unique TCR beta sequences from about 179 million T cells were reported. An early release that covered more than 550 HLA-typed donors contained approximately 300 gigabases of sequencing data and 75 million to 100 million unique TCR sequences. Of the approximately 400 genotyped donors, roughly 85% fell in the genetic ancestry cluster associated with self-reported Caucasian donors. The study was designed to test whether signatures of past pathogen exposure could be identified by cataloging public T cell receptors. The study used immunosequencing to profile the T cell repertoires of 666 subjects and linked those repertoires to cytomegalovirus serostatus. A separate validation cohort of 90 to 150 different subjects was used in addition to the roughly 670-subject first cohort. To predict cytomegalovirus infection status, the study combined high-throughput TCR immunosequencing, statistical association of individual TCRs with disease status, and machine learning. In a later analysis, previously published TCR beta repertoires from hundreds of donors were re-analyzed and high-resolution HLA genotyping was added so that TCR occurrence patterns could be studied. In the later analysis, no new phenotypic data were used to find candidate immune exposures; instead, reliance was placed on TCR beta sequences and their occurrence across donors. In an earlier analysis of roughly 540 of the donors, high-throughput TCR beta sequencing was used to judge whether each TCR beta V gene segment behaved as functional or pseudogenic. Alongside the repertoire data, information on donor age, sex, ethnicity and CMV serostatus was compiled. A later genetic analysis used genome-wide SNP genotypes for about 65% of the 666 donors, treating that subset as a discovery cohort. All discovery cohort repertoires had been generated using a single sequencing platform. HLA typing covered class I and class II loci at four-digit resolution. The number of typed donors differed by locus: about 620-640 for A, B, C, DRB1 and DQB1; 522 for DQA1; roughly 600 for DPA1; and roughly 490 for DPB1. Several DR-DQ haplotypes were handled as single units for association and clustering, since linkage in the cohort was strong. Across approximately 400 genotyped donors of the cohort, an average of about 240,000 unique TCR beta nucleotide sequences per donor were sequenced, and roughly a sixth of those sequences were non-productive. Beyond this particular receptor, the publication reports: A total of 164 TCR beta chains were listed by the study as associated with cytomegalovirus. A further reported finding was that TCR beta sequences accurately predicted the HLA-A and HLA-B alleles for most subjects in the first cohort. According to the authors, the approach could potentially be generalized to other disease states and immunological phenotypes. This cohort had only TCR beta chains sequenced, and the lack of alpha or paired-chain data limited which features could be detected. A later analysis found that HLA-associated TCR beta chains were more clonally expanded and had lower generation probabilities than equally common non-associated chains. The classifier was reported to diagnose cytomegalovirus status with high specificity and sensitivity in both the original and validation cohorts. A later analysis associated about 17,000 TCR beta sequences with specific HLA alleles at a false discovery rate of 0.05. Compared with the approximately 700-donor mean, donors in an Asian-associated ancestry cluster had fewer N-insertions in productive TCRs, according to a later genetic analysis. Presence/absence analyses assumed roughly uniform sequencing depth across donors, an assumption that may not hold. A cluster of highly shared sequence variants was judged likely to be a technical artifact of the sequencing pipeline. Most TCR sequences were seen in very few donors, while some public TCRs were found in many individuals. Because counts were too low, approximately 15 rarely observed V segments, including chromosome 9 orphons, were excluded from the earlier analysis of roughly 580 of the donors. HLA typing was unavailable for some donors at each locus, so association tests used only the typed subset. Most CMV-associated TCR beta chains appeared to be HLA-restricted in a later analysis, and the HLA associations seemed to be driven largely by CMV exposure. Strong co-occurrence of HLA alleles, especially DR and DQ, made assigning TCR associations to individual alleles difficult. In a later analysis, TCR association rates were found to vary across HLA loci, with the most associated TCRs seen for DRB1 alleles and the fewest for HLA-C alleles. In a later analysis, several top co-occurrence clusters were reported to appear linked to parvovirus B19, influenza, CMV and Epstein-Barr virus. For the cohort, immune exposure information was limited to CMV serostatus. Because the 87-base-pair reads could not distinguish some IMGT-functional V segments, including TRBV6-2 and TRBV6-3, those segments were excluded. An association between a missense DCLRE1C variant and V-gene and J-gene trimming of TCR beta chains was found in a later genetic analysis and replicated in an independent cohort. Three of the identified cytomegalovirus-associated TCR beta chains were confirmed in vitro to be specific for cytomegalovirus antigens. Correlated functional status among segregating V segments might be attributable to linkage disequilibrium, but an unknown experimental factor could not be ruled out. In an earlier analysis of some 540 of the donors, most TCR beta V segments appeared in productive rearrangements about 87% or about 30% of the time, broadly matching IMGT annotations.

Note on this clone: Its antigen specificity is not known. No base qualities exist here, and no much larger clone lies one base off it.

In total, fewer than 750 healthy bone marrow donors made up the cohort. Cohort members were all nominally healthy when sampled, although unrecorded immune exposures were likely present. The donor was CMV seronegative and belonged to the group of more than 300 seronegative cohort members. Each donor provided a peripheral blood sample, and peripheral blood mononuclear cells were used for TCR beta sequencing. The Qiagen DNeasy Blood Extraction Kit was used to extract genomic DNA from the blood cell samples. Library method: the immunoSEQ multiplex PCR assay. For the multiplex PCR, a mixture combining 60 forward primers for TCR Vbeta segments and 13 reverse primers for TCR Jbeta segments was used. Amplification of the CDR3 region of rearranged TCR beta genes was performed with a multiplex PCR assay on genomic DNA. The Illumina HiSeq System was used to sequence the amplified TCR beta libraries as 87-base-pair reads. The source study handled its data this way. In a later analysis, approximately 74 million unique TCR beta chains were counted across the roughly 670 repertoires, and roughly 11 million of these chains were shared by at least two donors. Raw reads were error-corrected and collapsed into unique sequences with a nearest-neighbor algorithm that merged closely related sequences to remove PCR and sequencing errors. To assign V, D and J gene segments, CDR3 sequences were aligned to IMGT reference sequences. For a sequence to be retained, a match of at least six nucleotides was required to both a V gene segment and a J gene segment. A rearrangement counted as productive if the CDR3 had no stop codons and remained in frame with V and J, and every other rearrangement counted as non-productive. Following IMGT convention, CDR3 was defined as the stretch from the second conserved V-encoded cysteine to the conserved J-encoded phenylalanine. The earlier analysis of more than 450 of the donors excluded sequences that lacked an unambiguous match to a single V gene segment. In an earlier analysis of approximately 550 of the donors, V segments were called functional above 56.7% productive rearrangements and were called segregating when the between-donor standard deviation exceeded 5%. A statistical classification framework was developed to diagnose cytomegalovirus status using the catalog of TCR beta chain sequences. In a later analysis, V and J genes were assigned by comparing TCR nucleotide sequences against IMGT/GENE-DB human TR gene sequences. The TCRdist pipeline was used in a later analysis to assign CDR3 sequences and most-parsimonious VDJ recombination scenarios. A later analysis defined each TCR beta chain by its CDR3 amino acid sequence plus V-gene family, and excluded reads lacking a unique V-gene family. As a way to deal with suspected cross-contamination and a sequencing artifact, a later analysis dropped hundreds of nucleotide sequences that were highly shared and had low generation probability. In a later analysis, a clonal expansion index for each public chain was calculated from normalized within-repertoire ranks of inferred template counts. Generation probabilities in a later analysis came from a VDJ recombination model fitted to out-of-frame rearrangements, and those results were checked against IGoR. Hypergeometric tests were used in a later analysis to score TCR-TCR, TCR-HLA and TCR-CMV co-occurrence, with a repertoire-size bias correction applied to the TCR pairs. A later analysis estimated false discovery rates by permuting HLA or CMV assignments 20 times. A later analysis grouped co-occurring TCRs with DBSCAN, adding TCRdist sequence similarity when clustering within HLA-allele-positive subsets. Repertoires with fewer than 30,000 or more than 120,000 public chains were left out of co-occurrence clustering, as were four to six repertoires with anomalous nucleotide sharing. This immuneACCESS table, as held by TCRdb, lists in-frame sequences with V and J called but not all clones. Of the missing ones, under half trace to an unresolved V gene in checked studies; the others have no known cause. V and J calls and clone size are given by that table; D and trimming were obtained from the DNA. This sample has some 140,000 clones in its table, and around 79% of those were observed once. The leading ten clones occupy about 0.97% of the sample.

The CDR3, from cysteine to phenylalanine, totals 13 residues. The entry retains the CDR3 DNA only, 39 bases that are in frame from base 1. The junction shows trimming of 6 bases on V and 6 bases on J, plus 14 bases between the germline ends. From the germline V gene (reference sequence), CDR1 is LNHDA and CDR2 is SQIVND. Recombination connected TRBV19 to TRBJ1-1; no D gene can be assigned with confidence. The origin of this receptor is a young man in good health and CMV-seronegative. Sequencing was done on a sample of PBMCs. The nucleotide sequence is given as TGTGCCAGTAGCCCAAACGTCAAGCCTGAAGCTTTCTTT. Protein translation: CASSPNVKPEAFF.